Listed below are T cell receptor beta chains from one sample, sequenced in a study of blood T cell repertoires in COVID-19. Here immunoSEQ multiplex PCR was the method, and the copy in TCRdb shows in-frame clones only, minus some. The table lists fewer than 350,000 clones, around 81% of them singletons. Sequenced material: peripheral blood. These receptors were collected from a woman aged 60-75 years with active or convalescent COVID-19. Both conserved end residues are trimmed from each CDR3. Clone size is given for some rows only: seen once, a few or many times, or a class if the clone is expanded.

v_call	j_call	clone_size	cdr3_aa
TRBV7-2	TRBJ1-1	-	ASSLSGGRTEAF
TRBV6-1	TRBJ1-4	-	ASSETSVQSEKLF
TRBV2	TRBJ2-7	-	ASSENRVSYEQY
TRBV7-6	TRBJ2-5	many	ASSSQSFGTQY
TRBV28	TRBJ1-3	few	ASSPTGSGNTIY
TRBV5-6	TRBJ1-1	-	ASSGYRGRGVNTEAF
TRBV5-5	TRBJ1-4	-	ASSLGRRTNEKLF
TRBV6-2/TRBV6-3	TRBJ1-5	-	ASSRARRTGREYSNQPQH
TRBV27	TRBJ2-7	-	ASSHRLAGTYEQY
TRBV6-5	TRBJ1-1	-	ASSRQGANTEAF
TRBV7-2	TRBJ1-5	few	ASSLAGGFSNQPQH
TRBV6-6	TRBJ2-7	-	ASSSTLGGTYEQY
TRBV7-6	TRBJ2-5	-	ASSSGGTQETQY
TRBV5-4	TRBJ2-5	-	ASSEATGQETQY
TRBV5-4	TRBJ2-1	-	ASSLAGGSLNEQF
TRBV6-5	TRBJ2-7	-	ASLRGDYEQY
TRBV27	TRBJ2-7	-	ASSSGTGGYEQY
TRBV10-1	TRBJ1-3	few	ASSAPPRYGPGNTIY
TRBV12-3/TRBV12-4	TRBJ1-2	-	ASRGTGGYT
TRBV9	TRBJ1-2	-	ASSVVSGDYGYT
TRBV6-5	TRBJ2-7	-	ASTKAGRSYEQY
TRBV3-1/TRBV3-2	TRBJ2-5	-	ASSHAGTLQETQY
TRBV12-3/TRBV12-4	TRBJ1-2	-	ASSLGADYGYT
TRBV20-1	TRBJ2-1	-	SARDSREQF
TRBV14	TRBJ2-3	once	ASSQEKVLWGGQSTDTQY
TRBV5-1	TRBJ1-6	-	ASSLSSYNSPLH
TRBV5-1	TRBJ2-3	-	ASSLVGGAPDTQY
TRBV19	TRBJ1-5	-	ASSIQRNRSNQPQH
TRBV9	TRBJ1-2	-	ASSVAPDRAVYGYT
TRBV7-8	TRBJ2-7	few	ASSSGTSGYEQY
TRBV6-5	TRBJ1-1	-	ASSYFQGTEAF
TRBV4-2	TRBJ2-3	-	ASSQEAGLAGGWIDTQY
TRBV3-1/TRBV3-2	TRBJ2-1	-	ASSQESSGGTYNEQF
TRBV9	TRBJ1-2	-	ASSLDAGAAKGYT
TRBV6-5	TRBJ1-6	-	ASRDRGRDSPLH
TRBV29-1	TRBJ1-1	-	SVGPGQGVTEAF
TRBV6-5	TRBJ1-1	-	AANRQPNTEAF
TRBV3-1/TRBV3-2	TRBJ1-1	once	ASSQVGQAPAF
TRBV5-4	TRBJ1-1	-	ASSLGRTTEAF
TRBV5-5	TRBJ2-7	-	ASSLERAPYEQY
TRBV5-4	TRBJ1-5	few	ASSPTGDSNQPQH
TRBV19	TRBJ2-1	-	ASSSLADAQF
TRBV5-6	TRBJ2-3	-	ASSPRMTGGQADTQY
TRBV27	TRBJ2-5	-	ASSLSGFQQGATVETQY
TRBV10-3	TRBJ1-1	few	AISESIGQGAANTEAF
TRBV19	TRBJ2-5	-	ASSNGGQGGETQY
TRBV19	TRBJ2-5	-	ASSIQQGQQTQY
TRBV19	TRBJ2-5	-	ASSVTGSELETQY
TRBV27	TRBJ1-6	once	ASSARSAGLDNSPLH
TRBV5-4	TRBJ1-6	-	ASSLPTTGAFADSPLH
TRBV7-9	TRBJ1-2	-	ASSLARQGLGYT
TRBV6-6	TRBJ1-5	-	ASSYPGEYSNQPQH
TRBV7-8	TRBJ1-2	-	ASSSTPGYSPNYGYT
TRBV18	TRBJ2-7	many	ASSSSTSYEQY
TRBV5-1	TRBJ1-2	-	ASSLGPGWGDYGYT